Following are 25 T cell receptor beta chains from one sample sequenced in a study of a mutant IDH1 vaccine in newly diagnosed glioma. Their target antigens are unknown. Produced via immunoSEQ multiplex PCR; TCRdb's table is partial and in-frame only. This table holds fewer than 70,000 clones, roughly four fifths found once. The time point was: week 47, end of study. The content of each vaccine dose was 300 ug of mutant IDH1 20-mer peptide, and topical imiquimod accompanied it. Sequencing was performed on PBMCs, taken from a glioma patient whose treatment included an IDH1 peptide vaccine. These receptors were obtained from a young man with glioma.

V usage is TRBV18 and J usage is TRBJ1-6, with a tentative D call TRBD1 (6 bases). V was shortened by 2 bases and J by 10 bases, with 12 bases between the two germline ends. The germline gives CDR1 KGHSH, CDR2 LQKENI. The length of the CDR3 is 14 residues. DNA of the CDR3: TGTGCCAGCTCACCAGGCACAGGGTTGTCACCCCTCCACTTT. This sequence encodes CASSPGTGLSPLHF.

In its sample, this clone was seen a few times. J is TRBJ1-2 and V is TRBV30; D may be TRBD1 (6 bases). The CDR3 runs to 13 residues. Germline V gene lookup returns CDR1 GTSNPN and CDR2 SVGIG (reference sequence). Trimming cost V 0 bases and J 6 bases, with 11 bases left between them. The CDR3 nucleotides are TGTGCCTGGAGTGTACCGGCAGGGGATGGCTACACCTTC. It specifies CAWSVPAGDGYTF.

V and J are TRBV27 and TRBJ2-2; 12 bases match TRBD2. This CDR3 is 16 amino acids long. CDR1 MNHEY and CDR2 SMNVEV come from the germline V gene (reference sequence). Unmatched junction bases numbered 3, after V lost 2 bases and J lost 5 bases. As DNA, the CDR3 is TGTGCCAGCAGTTTACTAGCGGGGGGGAGAACCGGGGAGCTGTTTTTT. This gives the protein CASSLLAGGRTGELFF.

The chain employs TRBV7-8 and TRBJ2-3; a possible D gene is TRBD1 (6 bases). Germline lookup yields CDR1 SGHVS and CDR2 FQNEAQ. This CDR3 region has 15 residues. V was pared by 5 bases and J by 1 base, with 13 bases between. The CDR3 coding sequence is TGTGCCAGCAGCCAACAAGGGGGTCGCACAGATACGCAGTATTTT. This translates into CASSQQGGRTDTQYF.

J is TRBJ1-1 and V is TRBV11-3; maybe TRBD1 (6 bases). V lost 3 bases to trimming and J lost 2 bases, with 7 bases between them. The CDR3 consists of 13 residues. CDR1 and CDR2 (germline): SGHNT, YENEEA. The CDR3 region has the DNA TGTGCCAGCAGCTTCAGGGGAAACACTGAAGCTTTCTTT. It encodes CASSFRGNTEAFF.

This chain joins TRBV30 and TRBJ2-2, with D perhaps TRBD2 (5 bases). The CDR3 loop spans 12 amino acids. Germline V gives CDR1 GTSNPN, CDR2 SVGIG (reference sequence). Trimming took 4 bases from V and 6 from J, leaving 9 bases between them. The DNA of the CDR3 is TGTGCCTGGACTAGCTACTCCGGGGAGCTGTTTTTT. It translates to CAWTSYSGELFF.

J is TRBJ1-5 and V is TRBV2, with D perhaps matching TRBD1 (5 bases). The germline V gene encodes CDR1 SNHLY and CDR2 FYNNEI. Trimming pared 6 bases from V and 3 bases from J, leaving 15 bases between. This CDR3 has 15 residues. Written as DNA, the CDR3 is TGTGCCAGCAGGAGAAGGGGATCCAACAATCAGCCCCAGCATTTT. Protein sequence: CASRRRGSNNQPQHF.

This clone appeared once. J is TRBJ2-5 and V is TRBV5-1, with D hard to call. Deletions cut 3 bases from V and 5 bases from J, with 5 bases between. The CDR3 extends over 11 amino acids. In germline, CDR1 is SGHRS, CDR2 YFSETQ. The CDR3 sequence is CASSSTETQYF. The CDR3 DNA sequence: TGCGCCAGCAGCTCAACGGAGACCCAGTACTTC.

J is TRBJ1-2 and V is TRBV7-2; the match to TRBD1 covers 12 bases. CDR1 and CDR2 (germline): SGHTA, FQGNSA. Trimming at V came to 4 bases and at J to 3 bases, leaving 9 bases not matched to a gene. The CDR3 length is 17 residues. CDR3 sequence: CASSSGQGAPRDYGYTF. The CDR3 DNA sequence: TGTGCCAGCAGCTCGGGACAGGGGGCGCCCCGCGACTATGGCTACACCTTC.

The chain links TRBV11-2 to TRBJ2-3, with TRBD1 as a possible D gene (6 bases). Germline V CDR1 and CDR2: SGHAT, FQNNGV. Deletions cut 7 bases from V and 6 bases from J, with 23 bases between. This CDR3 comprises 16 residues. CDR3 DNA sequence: TGTGCCAGCAACCCATTGGGGGCGTATGTTGGGGATACGCAGTATTTT. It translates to CASNPLGAYVGDTQYF.

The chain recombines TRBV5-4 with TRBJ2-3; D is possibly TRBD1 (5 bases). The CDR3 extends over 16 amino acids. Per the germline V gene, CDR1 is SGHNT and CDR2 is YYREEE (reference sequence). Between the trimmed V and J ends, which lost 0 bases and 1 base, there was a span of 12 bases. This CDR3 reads CASSLARGSGTDTQYF. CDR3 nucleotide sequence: TGTGCCAGCAGCTTGGCTAGGGGCTCGGGCACAGATACGCAGTATTTT.

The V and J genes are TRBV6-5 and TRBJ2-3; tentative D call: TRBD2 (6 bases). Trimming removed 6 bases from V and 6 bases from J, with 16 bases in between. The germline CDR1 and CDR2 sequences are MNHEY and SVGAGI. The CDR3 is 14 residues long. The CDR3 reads CASRAGLWSDTQYF. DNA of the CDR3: TGTGCCAGCAGGGCGGGGTTATGGTCGGATACGCAGTATTTT.

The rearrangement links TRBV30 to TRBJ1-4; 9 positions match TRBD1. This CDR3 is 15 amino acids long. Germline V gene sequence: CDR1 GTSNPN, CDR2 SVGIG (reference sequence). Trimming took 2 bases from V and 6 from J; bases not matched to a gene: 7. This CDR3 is CAWSKQGALDEKLFF. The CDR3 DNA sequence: TGTGCCTGGAGTAAACAGGGGGCGCTTGATGAAAAACTGTTTTTT.

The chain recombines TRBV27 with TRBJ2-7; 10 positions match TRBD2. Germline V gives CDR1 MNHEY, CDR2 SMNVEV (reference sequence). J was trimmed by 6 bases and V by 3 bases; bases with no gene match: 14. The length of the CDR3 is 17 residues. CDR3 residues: CASSLGLAGGPLPEQYF. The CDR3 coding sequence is TGTGCCAGCAGTTTGGGCTTAGCGGGGGGCCCACTCCCCGAGCAGTACTTC.

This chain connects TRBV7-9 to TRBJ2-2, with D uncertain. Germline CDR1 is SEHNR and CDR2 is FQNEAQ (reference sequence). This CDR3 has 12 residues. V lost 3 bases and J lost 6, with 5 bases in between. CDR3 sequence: CASSLSPGELFF. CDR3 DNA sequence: TGTGCCAGCAGCTTGAGTCCCGGGGAGCTGTTTTTT. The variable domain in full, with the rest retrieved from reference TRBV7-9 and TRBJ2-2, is DTGVSQNPRHKITKRGQNVTFRCDPISEHNRLYWYRQTLGQGPEFLTYFQNEAQLEKSRLLSDRFSAERPKGSFSTLEIQRTEQGDSAMYLCASSLSPGELFFGEGSRLTVL.

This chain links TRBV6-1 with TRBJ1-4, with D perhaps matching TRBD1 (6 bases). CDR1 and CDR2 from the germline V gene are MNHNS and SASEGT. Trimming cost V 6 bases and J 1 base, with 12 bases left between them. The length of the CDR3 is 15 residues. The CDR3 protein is CASSWGGVTNEKLFF. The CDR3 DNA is TGTGCCAGCAGCTGGGGGGGCGTAACTAATGAAAAACTGTTTTTT.

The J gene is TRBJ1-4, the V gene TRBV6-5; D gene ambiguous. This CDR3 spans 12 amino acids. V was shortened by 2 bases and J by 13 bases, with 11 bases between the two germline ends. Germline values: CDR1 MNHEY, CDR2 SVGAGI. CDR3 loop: CASSYARGSLFF. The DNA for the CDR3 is TGTGCCAGCAGTTACGCCCGGGGATCACTGTTTTTT.

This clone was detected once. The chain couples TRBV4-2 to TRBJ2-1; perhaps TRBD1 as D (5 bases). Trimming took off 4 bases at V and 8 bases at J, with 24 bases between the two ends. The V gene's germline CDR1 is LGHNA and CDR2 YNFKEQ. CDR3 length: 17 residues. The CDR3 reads CASSPSLMGLSKDEQFF. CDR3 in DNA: TGTGCCAGCAGCCCCTCCTTGATGGGGCTAAGTAAGGATGAGCAGTTCTTC.

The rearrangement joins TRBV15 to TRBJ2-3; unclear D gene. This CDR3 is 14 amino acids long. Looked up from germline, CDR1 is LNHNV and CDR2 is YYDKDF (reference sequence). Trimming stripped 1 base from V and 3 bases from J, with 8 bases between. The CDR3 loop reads CATSRVAETDTQYF. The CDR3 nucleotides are TGTGCCACCAGCAGAGTGGCAGAGACAGATACGCAGTATTTT.

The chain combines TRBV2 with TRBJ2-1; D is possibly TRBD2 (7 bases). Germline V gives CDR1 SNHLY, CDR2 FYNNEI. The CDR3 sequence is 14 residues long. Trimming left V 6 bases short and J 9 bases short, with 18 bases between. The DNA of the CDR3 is TGTGCCAGCAGCGGACAAGGACTAGGGGGTGAGCAGTTCTTC. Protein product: CASSGQGLGGEQFF.

CDR3 sequence reads: CASSRTGQSYEQYF. CDR3 coding DNA: TGTGCCAGCAGTCGGACAGGGCAGTCCTACGAGCAGTACTTC. V usage is TRBV6-5 and J usage is TRBJ2-7; TRBD1 aligns across 8 bases. Germline V CDR1 and CDR2: MNHEY, SVGAGI. V was pared by 5 bases and J by 1 base, with 4 bases of the junction left unmatched. This CDR3 contains 14 residues.

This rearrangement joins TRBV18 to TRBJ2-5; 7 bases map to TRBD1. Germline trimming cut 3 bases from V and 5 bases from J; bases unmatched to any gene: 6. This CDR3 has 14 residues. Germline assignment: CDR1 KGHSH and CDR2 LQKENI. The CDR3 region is CASSPTGYEETQYF. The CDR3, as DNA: TGTGCCAGCTCACCGACAGGGTATGAGGAGACCCAGTACTTC.

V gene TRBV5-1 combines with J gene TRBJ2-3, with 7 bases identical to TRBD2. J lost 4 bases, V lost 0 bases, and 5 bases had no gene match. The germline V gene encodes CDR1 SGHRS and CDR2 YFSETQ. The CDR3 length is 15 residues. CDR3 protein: CASSLGSSGADTQYF. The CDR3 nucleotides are TGCGCCAGCAGCTTGGGTTCGAGCGGGGCAGATACGCAGTATTTT.

In DNA form, the CDR3 reads TGTGCCAGCAGTTTATTGGGTCAGCCCCAGCATTTT. This translates into CASSLLGQPQHF. The gene calls are TRBV27 and TRBJ1-5; D uncertain. From germline, CDR1 is MNHEY and CDR2 SMNVEV (reference sequence). The CDR3 length is 12 residues. V lost 1 base and J 6 bases, leaving 4 bases between the germline ends.

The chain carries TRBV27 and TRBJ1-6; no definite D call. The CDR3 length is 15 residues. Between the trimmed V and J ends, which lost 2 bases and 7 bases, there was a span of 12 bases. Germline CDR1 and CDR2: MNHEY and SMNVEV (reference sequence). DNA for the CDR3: TGTGCCAGCAGTTTAGGGAAGTGGGGAAATTCACCCCTCCACTTT. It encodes CASSLGKWGNSPLHF.